Described below is a single TCR beta chain sequence and its context. Its antigen is undetermined. One entry per CDR3 protein results from TCRdb running MiXCR on the RT-PCR reads. This table holds 710,000 or so distinct CDR3 sequences, approximately 15% found once. These data originate in a study of response to subunit inactivated influenza vaccine. Findings of the study overall: Each seasonal influenza vaccination recruits few new T cells, the authors suggested.

V gave up 7 bases and J gave up 4 bases, with 11 bases separating them. The CDR3 sequence is 13 residues long. CDR1 is MNHNS, CDR2 SASEGT, per germline. The specimen was PBMCs from blood, collected approximately 12 days after vaccination. The V and J genes are TRBV6-1 and TRBJ1-5, with TRBD1 as a possible D gene (5 bases). The TCR originated in a man in his forties or fifties who received an inactivated influenza vaccine. The CDR3 protein is CASTEGWNQPQHF. The CDR3 bases are TGTGCCAGCACCGAGGGGTGGAATCAGCCCCAGCATTTT.